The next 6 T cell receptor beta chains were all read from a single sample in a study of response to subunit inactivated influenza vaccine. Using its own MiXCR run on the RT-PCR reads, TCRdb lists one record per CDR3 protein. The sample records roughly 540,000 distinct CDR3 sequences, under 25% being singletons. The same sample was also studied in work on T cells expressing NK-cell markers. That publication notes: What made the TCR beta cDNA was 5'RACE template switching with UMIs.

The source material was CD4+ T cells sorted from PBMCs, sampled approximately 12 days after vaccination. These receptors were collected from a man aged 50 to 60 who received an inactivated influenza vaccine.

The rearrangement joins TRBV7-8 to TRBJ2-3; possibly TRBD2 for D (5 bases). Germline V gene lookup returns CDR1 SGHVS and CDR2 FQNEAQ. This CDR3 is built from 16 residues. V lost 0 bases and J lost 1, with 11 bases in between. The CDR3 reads CASSLASGIGTDTQYF. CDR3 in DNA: TGTGCCAGCAGCTTAGCGTCGGGGATTGGCACAGATACGCAGTATTTT.

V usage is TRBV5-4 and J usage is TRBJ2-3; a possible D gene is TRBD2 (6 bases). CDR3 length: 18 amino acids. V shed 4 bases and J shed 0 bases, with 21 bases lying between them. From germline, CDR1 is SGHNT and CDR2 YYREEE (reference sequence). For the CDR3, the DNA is TGTGCCAGCAGCCGCCTGGGACTCCAAAGTCTAAGCACAGATACGCAGTATTTT. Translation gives CASSRLGLQSLSTDTQYF.

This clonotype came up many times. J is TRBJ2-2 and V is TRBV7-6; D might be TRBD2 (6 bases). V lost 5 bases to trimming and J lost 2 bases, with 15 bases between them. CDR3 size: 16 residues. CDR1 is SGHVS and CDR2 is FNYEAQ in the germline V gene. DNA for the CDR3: TGTGCCAGCAGCCTAAACGGGGGTTCTAACACCGGGGAGCTGTTTTTT. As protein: CASSLNGGSNTGELFF.

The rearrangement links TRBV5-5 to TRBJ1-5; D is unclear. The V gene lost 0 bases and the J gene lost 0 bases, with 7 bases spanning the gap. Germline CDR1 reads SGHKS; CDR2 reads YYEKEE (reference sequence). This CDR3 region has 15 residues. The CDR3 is CASSLGWGSNQPQHF. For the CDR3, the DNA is TGTGCCAGCAGCTTGGGTTGGGGTAGCAATCAGCCCCAGCATTTT.

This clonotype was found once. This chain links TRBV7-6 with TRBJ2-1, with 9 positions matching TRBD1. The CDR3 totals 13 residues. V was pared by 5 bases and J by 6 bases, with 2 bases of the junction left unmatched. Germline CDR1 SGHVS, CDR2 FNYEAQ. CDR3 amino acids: CASSVDRGNEQFF. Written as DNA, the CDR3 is TGTGCCAGCAGCGTGGACAGGGGCAATGAGCAGTTCTTC.

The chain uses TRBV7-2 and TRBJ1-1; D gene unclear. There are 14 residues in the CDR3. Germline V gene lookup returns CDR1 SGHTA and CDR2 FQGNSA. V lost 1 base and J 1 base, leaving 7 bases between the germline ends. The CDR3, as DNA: TGTGCCAGCAGCTTAGGACCGCCGAACACTGAAGCTTTCTTT. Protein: CASSLGPPNTEAFF.